This paragraph reports one TCR beta chain. This clonotype has a count of ten or more. Its antigen target is currently unknown. Per-base qualities were not stored, and no clone one base away is much larger. This specimen comes from a study of prognosis after radiotherapy for stage I lung cancer (dated by TCRdb to about 2021). Background on the whole study: Between early 2018 and 2019, over 15 patients with stage I NSCLC were enrolled in Nanjing, China. Among the enrolled patients, fourteen had newly diagnosed primary stage I lung tumors, while about five had oligometastatic NSCLC following surgical resection of the primary tumor. Every patient was regarded as medically inoperable, because of comorbidities in some 13 cases and refusal of surgery in seven or eight cases. The cohort comprised under 15 men and six or seven women with a median age of around 70 years, ranging from about 53 to 84 years. About 12 patients had adenocarcinoma and six or seven had squamous cell carcinoma as the tumor histology. Using image-guided IMRT or VMAT, SBRT was delivered in 3 to 5 fractions at a biologically effective dose of at least 100 Gy. In every patient, SBRT was given without any concurrent therapy. After SBRT, distant metastases developed in about 20% of the 19 patients at a median of approximately seven months, while the remaining 15 patients had no significant progression. Peripheral blood TCR beta repertoires were profiled in stage I NSCLC patients before and after stereotactic body radiotherapy, and the study then linked these repertoires to distant failure. The study sequenced 40 or so blood samples from some 19 patients, one before and one after SBRT per patient. Results and caveats for the whole study, not just this receptor: TRBV and TRBJ usage frequencies reportedly differed by metastasis status, in two V genes at baseline and in fewer than 10 V and two J genes after SBRT. Post-SBRT Shannon entropy and its change from baseline were lower in patients who developed distant metastases; baseline Shannon entropy was not associated with metastases. A decrease in unique TCR clone counts was observed after SBRT (median roughly 10,000 before versus roughly 6,900 after; Wilcoxon paired P=0.011). Whether the expanded TCR clones were tumor-specific was not determined. All reported P values were unadjusted for multiple comparisons. The study was limited by the small cohort and short follow-up, and independent validation of the study findings is required.

Two rounds of multiplex PCR were used to amplify the TCR beta CDR3 region from genomic DNA. The first PCR round used primers specific to each TRBV and TRBJ gene, with sequences filed in Chinese patent CN105087789A. The second PCR round used universal primers. The Roche High Pure PCR Template Preparation Kit was used to extract genomic DNA from the frozen PBMCs. Paired-end sequencing with 151 bp reads was performed on the libraries using an Illumina HiSeq 3000. In the authors' own workflow: CutAdapt was used to remove raw reads lacking the multiplex PCR primer sequences. PEAR was used to merge high-quality paired reads into contigs. MiXCR assigned TRB V, D and J gene segments to each contig by aligning to reference sequences. CDR3 sequences were clustered by base quality and sequence similarity to remove sequencing errors. Diversity was measured as Shannon entropy normalized by the natural log of productive TCR sequence number. One minus Shannon entropy divided by the natural log of the number of unique clonotypes was used as the definition of clonality. Using the Youden index from ROC curves, the researchers picked the repertoire-metric cut-offs for progression-free survival, and all analyses were carried out in R 3.5.3. The public reads were reprocessed in TCRdb via fastp at Q25 and MiXCR, keeping in-frame beta chains. Every distinct CDR3 protein forms one entry, paired with its most common genes and DNA. The V and J calls were not made by the authors but by TCRdb's processing. Counted in this sample were about 59,000 distinct CDR3 sequences; roughly 29% of them appeared once. The top ten clones comprise more than 6.5% of the sample.

All patients had node-negative disease on CT and PET/CT, and none had a history of other malignancies or had previously received chemotherapy or radiotherapy. Approximately 6 milliliters of peripheral venous blood were drawn into EDTA tubes at each of two time points. PBMCs were isolated by Ficoll-Paque Plus density-gradient centrifugation. Immediately after collection, samples were stored at -80 degrees C until analysis. V is pared back by 4 bases and J by 2 bases, with 12 bases lying between the germline termini. The CDR3, cysteine through phenylalanine, is 15 amino acids long. Solely the CDR3 DNA is kept, with 45 bases framed from the first base. The germline V gene (reference sequence) sets CDR1 to LNHDA and CDR2 to SQIVND.

Rearrangement joined TRBV19 to TRBJ1-5, with the D segment identity uncertain. The specimen comprised PBMCs, sampled before or after stereotactic body radiation therapy (not recorded which). The receptor was isolated from a donor over 45 with non-small cell lung cancer. CDR3 loop: CASSKWGGGNQPQHF. In nucleotides, the sequence is TGTGCCAGTAGTAAGTGGGGTGGAGGCAATCAGCCCCAGCATTTT.